Below are 2 T cell receptor beta chains sequenced from a single sample in a study of PD-1 blockade in mismatch repair-deficient tumors. Clones were sequenced by immunoSEQ multiplex PCR, and TCRdb holds only the in-frame ones, with some missing. The table lists around 51,000 clones, roughly 80% of them singletons. The input for sequencing was peripheral blood, taken 20 weeks after starting pembrolizumab. The receptors were sampled from an adult with mismatch repair-deficient cancer.

The chain employs TRBV29-1 and TRBJ2-7; 11 bases line up with TRBD2. Germline CDR1 is SQVTM and CDR2 is ANQGSEA. This CDR3 spans 16 amino acids. With 7 bases clipped from V and 6 bases from J, the junction kept 17 bases outside the gene matches. The CDR3 nucleotides read TGCAGCGCCAATACGTGGCTAGCGGGAGGCCCGACCGAGCAGTACTTC. This translates into CSANTWLAGGPTEQYF.

The gene calls are TRBV6-6 and TRBJ2-1, with TRBD2 matching 7 bases. V lost 5 bases and J lost 7; bases outside the gene matches: 14. The germline V gene encodes CDR1 MNHNY and CDR2 SVGAGI (reference sequence). The CDR3 totals 16 residues. In nucleotides, the CDR3 is TGTGCCAGCAGTCCCACCTCGGGGTCTAGCGGTAATGAGCAGTTCTTC. Translating it yields CASSPTSGSSGNEQFF.